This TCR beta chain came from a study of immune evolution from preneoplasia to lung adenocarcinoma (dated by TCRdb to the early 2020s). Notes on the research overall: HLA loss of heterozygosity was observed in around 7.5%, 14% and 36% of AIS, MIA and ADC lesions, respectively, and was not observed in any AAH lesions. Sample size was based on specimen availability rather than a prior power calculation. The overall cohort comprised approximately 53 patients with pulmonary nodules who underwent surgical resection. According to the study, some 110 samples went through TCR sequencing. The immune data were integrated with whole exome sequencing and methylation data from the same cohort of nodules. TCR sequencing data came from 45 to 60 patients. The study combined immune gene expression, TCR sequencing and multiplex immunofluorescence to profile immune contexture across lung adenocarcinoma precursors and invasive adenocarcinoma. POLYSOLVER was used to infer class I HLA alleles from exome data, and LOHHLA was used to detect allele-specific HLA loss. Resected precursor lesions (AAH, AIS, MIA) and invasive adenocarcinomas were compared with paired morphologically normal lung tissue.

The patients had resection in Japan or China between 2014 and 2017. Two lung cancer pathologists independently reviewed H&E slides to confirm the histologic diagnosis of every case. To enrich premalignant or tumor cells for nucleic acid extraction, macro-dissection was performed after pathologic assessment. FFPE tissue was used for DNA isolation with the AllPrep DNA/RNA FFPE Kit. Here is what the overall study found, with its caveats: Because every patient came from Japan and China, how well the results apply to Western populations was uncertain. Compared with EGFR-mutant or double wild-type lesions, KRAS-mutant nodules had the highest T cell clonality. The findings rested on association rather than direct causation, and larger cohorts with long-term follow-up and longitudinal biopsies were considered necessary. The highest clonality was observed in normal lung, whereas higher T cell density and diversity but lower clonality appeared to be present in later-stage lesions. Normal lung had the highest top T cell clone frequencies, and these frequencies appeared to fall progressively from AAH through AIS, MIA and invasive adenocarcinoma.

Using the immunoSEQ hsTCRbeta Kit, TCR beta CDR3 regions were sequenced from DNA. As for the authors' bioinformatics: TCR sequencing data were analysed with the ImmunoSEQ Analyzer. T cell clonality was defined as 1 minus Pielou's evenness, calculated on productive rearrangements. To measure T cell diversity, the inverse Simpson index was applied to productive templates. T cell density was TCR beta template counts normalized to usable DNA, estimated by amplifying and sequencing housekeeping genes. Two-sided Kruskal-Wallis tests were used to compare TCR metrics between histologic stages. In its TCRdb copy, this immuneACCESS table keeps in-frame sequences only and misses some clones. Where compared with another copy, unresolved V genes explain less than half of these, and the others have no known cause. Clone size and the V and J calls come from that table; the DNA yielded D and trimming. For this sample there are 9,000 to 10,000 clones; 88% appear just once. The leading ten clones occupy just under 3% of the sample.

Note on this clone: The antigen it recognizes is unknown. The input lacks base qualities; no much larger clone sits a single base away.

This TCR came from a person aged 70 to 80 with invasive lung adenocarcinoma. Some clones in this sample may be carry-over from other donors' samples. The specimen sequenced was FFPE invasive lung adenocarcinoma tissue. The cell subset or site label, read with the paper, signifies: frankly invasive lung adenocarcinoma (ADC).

The DNA sequence follows: TGCAGTGCTAGGAAGATTGAAAAACTGTTTTTT. The translation is CSARKIEKLFF. Rearrangement joined TRBV20-1 to TRBJ1-4; there is no confident call for the D gene. Sequences DFQATT (CDR1) and SNEGSKA (CDR2) are obtained from the germline V gene (reference sequence). V loses 3 bases of germline sequence and J loses 7 bases, and the interval between the two ends is 6 bases. The cysteine opens and the phenylalanine closes a CDR3 of 11 amino acids. The CDR3 DNA has 33 bases and is translated from base 1.